The clone carrying this T cell receptor (beta chain) was observed at least ten times. Antigen: not known. The CDR3 has 15 amino acids. Deletions cut 2 bases from V and 4 bases from J, with 17 bases between. Germline assignment: CDR1 SQVTM and CDR2 ANQGSEA. Construction of TCR beta libraries was performed using quantitative 5'-RACE with molecular barcodes. In TCRdb, the 5' RACE reads were re-called with MiXCR into one record per CDR3 protein. The profile shows some 220,000 distinct CDR3 sequences, 7.3% of them singletons. This entry comes from a study of CD8 T cells in ankylosing spondylitis. Findings of the study overall: A motif of under ten highly homologous TCR beta variants was seen as apparently characteristic of ankylosing spondylitis blood. There was reportedly significant enrichment of clones that were disease-linked in matched ankylosing spondylitis synovial fluid.

The sequencing input was blood, either unsorted or a sorted T cell fraction (not recorded which). The J gene is TRBJ1-2, the V gene TRBV29-1; D might be TRBD1 (5 bases). This receptor was obtained from a male donor with ankylosing spondylitis. CDR3 DNA: TGCAGCGTTGAAAACGGGGACTGGGGGACCTATGGCTACACCTTC. Translated: CSVENGDWGTYGYTF.